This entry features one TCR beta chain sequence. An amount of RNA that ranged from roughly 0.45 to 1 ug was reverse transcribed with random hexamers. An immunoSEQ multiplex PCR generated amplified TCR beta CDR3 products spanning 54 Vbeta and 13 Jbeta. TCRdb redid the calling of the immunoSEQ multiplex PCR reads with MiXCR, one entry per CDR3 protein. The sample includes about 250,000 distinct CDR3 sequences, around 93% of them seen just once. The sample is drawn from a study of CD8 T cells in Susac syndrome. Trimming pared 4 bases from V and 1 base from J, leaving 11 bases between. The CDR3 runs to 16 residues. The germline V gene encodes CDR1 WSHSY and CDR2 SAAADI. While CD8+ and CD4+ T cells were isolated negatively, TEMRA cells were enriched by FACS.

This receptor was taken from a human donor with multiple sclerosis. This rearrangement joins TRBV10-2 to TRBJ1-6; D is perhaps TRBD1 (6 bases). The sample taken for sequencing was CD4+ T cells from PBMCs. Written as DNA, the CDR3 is TGCGCCAGCAGTGTGTCACAGGGTTCCTATAATTCACCCCTCCACTTT. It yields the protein CASSVSQGSYNSPLHF.